This T cell receptor beta chain was captured by sequencing in a study of blood T cell repertoires in COVID-19. Background on the study: COVID-19 samples collected from the United States, Italy and Spain covered acute and convalescent phases. The analysed material was cDNA or gDNA that came from T cells, B-cell-depleted T cells, or PBMCs.

This clone was seen only once. In the source study's methods: Estimation of nucleated cell counts was performed using reference gene primer amplification. Measured with immunoSEQ multiplex PCR; TCRdb has only the in-frame clones, and not every one. V and J calls and clone size are those listed in that table; D and trimming were worked out from the DNA. The sample includes tens of thousands of clones, about 79% of them seen just once. V shed 6 bases, J shed 5 bases, and the junction held 7 bases outside the gene matches. CDR3 size: 14 residues. Germline V CDR1 and CDR2: MNHEY, SMNVEV (reference sequence).

Material: peripheral blood. The receptor was derived from a human donor with acute or convalescent COVID-19. The donor label of this sample is uncertain. The V gene is TRBV27, the J gene TRBJ2-5; 9 positions agree with TRBD2. Here the CDR3 reads CASSLAGVRETQYF. The CDR3 region has the DNA TGTGCCAGCAGCTTAGCGGGGGTCAGGGAGACCCAGTACTTC.